This TCR beta chain was retrieved from a study of cytomegalovirus exposure and HLA in healthy donors. Each donor was nominally healthy when sampled (though unrecorded immune exposures were likely). Findings and limits, study-wide: Earlier analysis looked at TCR beta V segments, and most were productive about 90% or about 30% of the time.

This clone came up a few times. Its antigen remains unknown. Both 60 Vbeta primers and 13 Jbeta primers went into the PCR. Using immunoSEQ multiplex PCR, the repertoire was profiled, and TCRdb retains in-frame clones only, with some absent. The sample holds around 170,000 clones, 81% seen once. The CDR3 totals 14 residues. Looked up from germline, CDR1 is SEHNR and CDR2 is FQNEAQ (reference sequence). V gave up 5 bases and J gave up 4 bases, with 11 bases separating them. Input material: PBMCs. The TCR sequence derives from a man in his forties or fifties in good health and CMV-seronegative. J is TRBJ2-2 and V is TRBV7-9; maybe TRBD2 (5 bases). CDR3 sequence reads: CASSLGLPTGELFF. The CDR3 DNA follows: TGTGCCAGCAGCCTCGGACTTCCCACCGGGGAGCTGTTTTTT.